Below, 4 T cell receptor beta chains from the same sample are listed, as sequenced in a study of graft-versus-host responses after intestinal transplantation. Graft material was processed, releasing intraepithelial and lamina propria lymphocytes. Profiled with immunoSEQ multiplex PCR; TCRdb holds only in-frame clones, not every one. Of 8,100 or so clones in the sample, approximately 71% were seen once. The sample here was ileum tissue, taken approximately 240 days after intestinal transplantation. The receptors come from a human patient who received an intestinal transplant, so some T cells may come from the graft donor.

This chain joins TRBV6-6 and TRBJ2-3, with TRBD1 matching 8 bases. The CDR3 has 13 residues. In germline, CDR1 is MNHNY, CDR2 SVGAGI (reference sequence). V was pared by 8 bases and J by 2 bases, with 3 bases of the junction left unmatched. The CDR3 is CASRDRHTDTQYF. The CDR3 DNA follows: TGTGCCAGCCGGGACAGGCACACAGATACGCAGTATTTT.

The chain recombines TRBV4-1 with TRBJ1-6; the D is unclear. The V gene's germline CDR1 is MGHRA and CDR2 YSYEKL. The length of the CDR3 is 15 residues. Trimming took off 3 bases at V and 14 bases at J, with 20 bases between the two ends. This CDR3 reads CASSQTPDPLLTLHF. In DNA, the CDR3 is TGCGCCAGCAGCCAGACACCGGACCCCCTACTCACCCTCCACTTT.

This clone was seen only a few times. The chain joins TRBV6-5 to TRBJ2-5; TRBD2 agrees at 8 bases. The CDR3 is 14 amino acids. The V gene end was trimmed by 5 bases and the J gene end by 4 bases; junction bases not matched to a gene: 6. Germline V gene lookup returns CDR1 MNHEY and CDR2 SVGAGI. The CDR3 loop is CASSETSGLETQYF. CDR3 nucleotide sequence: TGTGCCAGCAGTGAAACTAGCGGCCTAGAGACCCAGTACTTC.

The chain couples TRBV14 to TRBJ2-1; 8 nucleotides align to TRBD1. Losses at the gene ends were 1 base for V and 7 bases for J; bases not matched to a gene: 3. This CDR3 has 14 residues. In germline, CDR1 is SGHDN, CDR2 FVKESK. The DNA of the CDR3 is TGTGCCAGCAGCCAAGTTAGGACAGGGAATGAGCAGTTCTTC. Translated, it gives CASSQVRTGNEQFF.